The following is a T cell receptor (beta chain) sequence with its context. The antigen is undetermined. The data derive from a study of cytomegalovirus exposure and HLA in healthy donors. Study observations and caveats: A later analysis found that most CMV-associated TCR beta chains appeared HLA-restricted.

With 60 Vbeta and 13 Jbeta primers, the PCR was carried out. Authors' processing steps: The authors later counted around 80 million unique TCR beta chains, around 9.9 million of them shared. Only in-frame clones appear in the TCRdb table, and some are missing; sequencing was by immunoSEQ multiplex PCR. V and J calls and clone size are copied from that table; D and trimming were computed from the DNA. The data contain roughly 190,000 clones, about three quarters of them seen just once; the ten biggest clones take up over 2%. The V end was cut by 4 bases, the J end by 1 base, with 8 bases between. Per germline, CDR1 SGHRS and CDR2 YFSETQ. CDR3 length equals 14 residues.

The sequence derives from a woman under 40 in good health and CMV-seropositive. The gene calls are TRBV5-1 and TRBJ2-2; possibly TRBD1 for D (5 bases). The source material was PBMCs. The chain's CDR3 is CASSADMNTGELFF. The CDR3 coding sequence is TGCGCCAGCAGCGCGGACATGAACACCGGGGAGCTGTTTTTT.